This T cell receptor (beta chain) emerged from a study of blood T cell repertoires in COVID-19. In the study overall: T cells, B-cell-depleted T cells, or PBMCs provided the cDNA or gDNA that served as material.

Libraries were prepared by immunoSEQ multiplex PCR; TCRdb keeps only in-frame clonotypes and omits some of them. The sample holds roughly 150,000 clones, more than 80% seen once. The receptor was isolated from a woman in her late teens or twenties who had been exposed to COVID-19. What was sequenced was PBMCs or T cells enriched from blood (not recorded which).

The DNA of the CDR3 is TGCAGCGTGCGGAGTTACTACGAGCAGTACTTC. This encodes CSVRSYYEQYF. J is TRBJ2-7 and V is TRBV29-1; no firm D call. The CDR3 extends over 11 amino acids. Trimming removed 6 bases from V and 3 bases from J, with 9 bases in between. Germline V gene sequence: CDR1 SQVTM, CDR2 ANQGSEA.